This TCR beta chain was retrieved from a study of blood T cell repertoires in COVID-19. Study-level information: The study drew acute and convalescent COVID-19 samples from the United States, Italy and Spain. Sources were T cells, B-cell-depleted T cells, or PBMCs; the material itself was cDNA or gDNA.

This CDR3 has 14 amino acids. Trimming stripped 4 bases from V and 3 bases from J, with 12 bases between. Looked up from germline, CDR1 is MNHEY and CDR2 is SVGAGI. Libraries were prepared by immunoSEQ multiplex PCR; TCRdb keeps only in-frame clonotypes and omits some of them. In the table there are around 300,000 clones, around 87% of which are singletons. J is TRBJ1-2 and V is TRBV6-5; D gene unclear. The source of this sequence is a man aged 45-65 years with active or convalescent COVID-19. The sequencing sample was made of peripheral blood. The chain's CDR3 is CASSSSRLYYGYTF. The CDR3 DNA reads TGTGCCAGCAGTTCGTCCAGGCTTTACTATGGCTACACCTTC.